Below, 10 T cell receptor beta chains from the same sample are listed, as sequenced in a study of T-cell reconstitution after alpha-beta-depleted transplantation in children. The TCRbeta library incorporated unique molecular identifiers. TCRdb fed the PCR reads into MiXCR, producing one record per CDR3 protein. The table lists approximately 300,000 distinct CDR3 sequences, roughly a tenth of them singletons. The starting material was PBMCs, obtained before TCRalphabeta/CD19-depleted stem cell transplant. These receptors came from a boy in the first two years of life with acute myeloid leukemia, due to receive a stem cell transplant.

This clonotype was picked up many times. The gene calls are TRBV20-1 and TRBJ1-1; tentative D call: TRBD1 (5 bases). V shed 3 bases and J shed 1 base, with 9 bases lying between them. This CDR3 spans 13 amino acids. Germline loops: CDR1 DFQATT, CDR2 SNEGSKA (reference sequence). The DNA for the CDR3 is TGCAGTGCTAGGTACGGGGGGAACACTGAAGCTTTCTTT. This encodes CSARYGGNTEAFF.

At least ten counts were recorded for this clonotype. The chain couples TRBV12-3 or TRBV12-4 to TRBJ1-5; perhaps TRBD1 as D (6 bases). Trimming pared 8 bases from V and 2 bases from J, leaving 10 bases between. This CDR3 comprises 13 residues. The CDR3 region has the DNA TGTGCCAGCTGGGGGGGCGGCAATCAGCCCCAGCATTTT. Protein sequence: CASWGGGNQPQHF.

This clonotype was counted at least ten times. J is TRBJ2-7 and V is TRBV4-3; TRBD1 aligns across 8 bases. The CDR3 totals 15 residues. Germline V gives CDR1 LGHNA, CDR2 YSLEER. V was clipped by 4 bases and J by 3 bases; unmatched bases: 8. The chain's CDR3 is CASSPGQGSFYEQYF. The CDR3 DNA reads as TGCGCCAGCAGCCCCGGACAGGGCTCCTTCTACGAGCAGTACTTC.

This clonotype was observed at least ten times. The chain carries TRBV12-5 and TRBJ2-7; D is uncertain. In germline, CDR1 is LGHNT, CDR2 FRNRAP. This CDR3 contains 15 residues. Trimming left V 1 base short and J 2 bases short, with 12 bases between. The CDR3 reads CASGLAPSGTYEQYF. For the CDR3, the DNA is TGTGCTAGTGGTTTGGCCCCTTCAGGAACCTACGAGCAGTACTTC.

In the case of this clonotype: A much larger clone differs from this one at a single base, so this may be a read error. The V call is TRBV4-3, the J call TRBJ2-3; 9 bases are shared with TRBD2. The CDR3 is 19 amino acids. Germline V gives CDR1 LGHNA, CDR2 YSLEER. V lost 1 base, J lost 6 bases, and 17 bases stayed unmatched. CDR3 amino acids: CASSQVPSAGGPDGDTQYF. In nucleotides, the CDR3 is TGCGCCAGCAGCCAAGTCCCCTCCGCGGGAGGGCCCGACGGGGATACGCAGTATTTT.

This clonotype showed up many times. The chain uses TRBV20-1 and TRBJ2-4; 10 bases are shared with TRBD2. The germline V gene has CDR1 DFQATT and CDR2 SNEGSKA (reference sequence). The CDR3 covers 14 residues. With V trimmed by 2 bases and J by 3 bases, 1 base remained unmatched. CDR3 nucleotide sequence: TGCAGTGCTAGACTAGCGGGAGACAAAAACATTCAGTACTTC. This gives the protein CSARLAGDKNIQYF.

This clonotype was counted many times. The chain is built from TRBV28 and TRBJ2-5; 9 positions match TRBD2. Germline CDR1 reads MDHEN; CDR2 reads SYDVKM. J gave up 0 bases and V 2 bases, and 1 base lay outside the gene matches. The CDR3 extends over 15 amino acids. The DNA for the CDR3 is TGTGCCAGCAGTTTACTAGCGGGGTACCAAGAGACCCAGTACTTC. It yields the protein CASSLLAGYQETQYF.

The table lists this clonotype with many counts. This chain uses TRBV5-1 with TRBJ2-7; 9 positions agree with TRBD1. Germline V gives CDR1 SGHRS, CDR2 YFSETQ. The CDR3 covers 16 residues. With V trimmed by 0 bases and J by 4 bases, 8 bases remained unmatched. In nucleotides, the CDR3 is TGCGCCAGCAGCTTGGTAGGTTGGGACAGGGATTACGAGCAGTACTTC. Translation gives CASSLVGWDRDYEQYF.

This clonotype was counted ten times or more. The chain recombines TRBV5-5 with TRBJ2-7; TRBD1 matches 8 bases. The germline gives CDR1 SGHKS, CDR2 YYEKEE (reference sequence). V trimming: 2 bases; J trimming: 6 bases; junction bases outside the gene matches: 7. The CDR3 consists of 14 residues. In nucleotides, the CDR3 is TGTGCCAGCAGCTTTGGTCAGGGGGCGGTCGAGCAGTACTTC. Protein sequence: CASSFGQGAVEQYF.

The CDR3 nucleotides read TGTGCCAGCAGCCCTTCAGGGGGTACCGGAAAACTGTTTTTT. It specifies CASSPSGGTGKLFF. J is TRBJ1-4 and V is TRBV5-6, with 7 bases fitting TRBD1. The junction had 10 bases not matched to a gene; V was cut back by 4 bases and J by 10 bases. The CDR3 is made up of 14 amino acids. Germline V gives CDR1 SGHDT, CDR2 YYEEEE.